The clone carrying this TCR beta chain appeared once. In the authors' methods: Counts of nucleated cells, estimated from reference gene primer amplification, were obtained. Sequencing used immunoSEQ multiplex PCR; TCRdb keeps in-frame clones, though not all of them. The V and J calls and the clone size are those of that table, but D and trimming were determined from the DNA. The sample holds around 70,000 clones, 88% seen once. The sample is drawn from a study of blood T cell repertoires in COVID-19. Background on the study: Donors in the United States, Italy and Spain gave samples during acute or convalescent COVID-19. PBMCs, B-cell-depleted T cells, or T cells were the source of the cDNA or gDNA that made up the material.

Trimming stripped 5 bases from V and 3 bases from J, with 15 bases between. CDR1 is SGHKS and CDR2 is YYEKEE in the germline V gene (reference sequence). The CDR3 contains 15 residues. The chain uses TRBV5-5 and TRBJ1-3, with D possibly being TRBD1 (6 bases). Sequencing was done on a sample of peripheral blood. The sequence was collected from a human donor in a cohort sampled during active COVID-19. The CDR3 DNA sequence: TGTGCCAGCAGAATCGCAGGACAGAATGGAAACACCATATATTTT. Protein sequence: CASRIAGQNGNTIYF.